One and the same sample provided the 12 T cell receptor beta chains below, sequenced in a study of T-cell reconstitution after alpha-beta-depleted transplantation in children. TCRbeta library construction was performed incorporating unique molecular identifiers. One entry per CDR3 protein, called by TCRdb with MiXCR from the PCR reads. Here the sample spans approximately 400,000 distinct CDR3 sequences, 9.5% to 13% being singletons. The sequenced sample was PBMCs from the stem cell graft donor, obtained from the stem cell graft. The receptor set was obtained from a human donor who donated a stem cell graft to a child with acute myeloid leukemia.

This clonotype has only a few counts. The rearrangement joins TRBV20-1 to TRBJ2-2, with a weak D call TRBD1 (6 bases). The CDR3 spans 15 residues. From germline, CDR1 is DFQATT and CDR2 SNEGSKA (reference sequence). The V gene lost 5 bases and the J gene lost 5 bases, with 18 bases spanning the gap. The CDR3 sequence: CSAQQGRSWTGELFF. The CDR3 DNA reads TGCAGTGCTCAACAGGGCCGGTCGTGGACCGGGGAGCTGTTTTTT.

This clonotype was counted at least ten times. This chain uses TRBV29-1 with TRBJ1-3; no clear D gene. Per germline, CDR1 SQVTM and CDR2 ANQGSEA. Trimming left V 3 bases short and J 0 bases short, with 6 bases between. The CDR3 runs to 13 residues. The CDR3 reads CSVDSDSGNTIYF. The CDR3 DNA follows: TGCAGCGTTGATTCGGACTCTGGAAACACCATATATTTT.

The chain couples TRBV11-2 to TRBJ2-7; D is possibly TRBD1 (5 bases). Germline CDR1 is SGHAT and CDR2 is FQNNGV. The germline V and J ends were trimmed by 5 bases and 1 base, with 15 bases remaining between them. The CDR3 is 15 amino acids. The CDR3 DNA reads as TGTGCCAGCAGCCTCCATTTGGGGCGTTCCTACGAGCAGTACGTC. Its translation: CASSLHLGRSYEQYV.

J is TRBJ2-3 and V is TRBV6-1, with D hard to call. Germline V lookup: CDR1 MNHNS, CDR2 SASEGT. The CDR3 is made up of 14 amino acids. Trimming removed 6 bases at V and 2 bases at J, with 12 bases between. In nucleotides, the CDR3 is TGTGCCAGCAGGAAGGGCTACCCCACAGATACGCAGTATTTT. Its translation: CASRKGYPTDTQYF.

The chain has TRBV9 and TRBJ2-7, with 10 bases matching TRBD2. CDR1 is SGDLS, CDR2 YYNGEE, per germline. The CDR3 spans 14 residues. The ends lost 4 bases at V and 5 bases at J; junction bases unmatched: 6. CDR3 loop: CASSKSGRVNEQYF. CDR3 nucleotides: TGTGCCAGCAGCAAGAGCGGGAGGGTCAACGAGCAGTACTTC.

This clonotype was observed a few times. The rearrangement joins TRBV20-1 to TRBJ1-1; maybe TRBD1 (5 bases). Germline CDR1 reads DFQATT; CDR2 reads SNEGSKA (reference sequence). V was clipped by 0 bases and J by 3 bases, with 20 bases between them. The CDR3 extends over 17 amino acids. DNA for the CDR3: TGCAGTGCTAGAGATTGGCAGGGCAGGGTCTCGGACACTGAAGCTTTCTTT. This gives the protein CSARDWQGRVSDTEAFF.

V is TRBV5-5 and J is TRBJ1-5; no clear D. The CDR3 runs 17 residues. The germline gives CDR1 SGHKS, CDR2 YYEKEE (reference sequence). Trimming removed 0 bases from V and 4 bases from J, with 17 bases in between. In DNA form, the CDR3 reads TGTGCCAGCAGCTTGGTTTTTCAGGTCGCCAGAAATCAGCCCCAGCATTTT. Its translation is CASSLVFQVARNQPQHF. Full variable domain (outside the CDR3, taken from reference TRBV5-5 and TRBJ1-5): DAGVTQSPTHLIKTRGQQVTLRCSPISGHKSVSWYQQVLGQGPQFIFQYYEKEERGRGNFPDRFSARQFPNYSSELNVNALLLGDSALYLCASSLVFQVARNQPQHFGDGTRLSIL.

This chain joins TRBV6-1 and TRBJ2-1; 14 nucleotides match TRBD2. V dropped 7 bases and J dropped 6; count of bases not matched to a gene: 8. Germline V gives CDR1 MNHNS, CDR2 SASEGT. The CDR3 is 16 amino acids. The CDR3 region is CASTEGLAGVGNEQFF. In DNA form, the CDR3 reads TGTGCCAGCACAGAGGGACTAGCGGGAGTAGGCAATGAGCAGTTCTTC.

In this sample, this clonotype turned up many times. The chain employs TRBV27 and TRBJ2-3; D is perhaps TRBD1 (5 bases). The germline CDR1 and CDR2 sequences are MNHEY and SMNVEV (reference sequence). V lost 8 bases, J lost 1 base, and 10 bases lay in between. The CDR3 covers 13 residues. The DNA of the CDR3 is TGTGCCAGCTCTAAGACAGGCACAGATACGCAGTATTTT. Residues: CASSKTGTDTQYF.

This clonotype has at least ten counts. V usage is TRBV12-3 or TRBV12-4 and J usage is TRBJ2-2; TRBD2 matches at 10 bases. Trimming took 4 bases from V and 1 from J; bases not matched to a gene: 3. CDR3 length: 16 amino acids. The CDR3 here is CASSYVAGGNTGELFF. CDR3 bases: TGTGCCAGCAGTTATGTAGCGGGGGGGAACACCGGGGAGCTGTTTTTT.

This clonotype has just one count. V usage is TRBV30 and J usage is TRBJ1-1, with D tentatively TRBD1 (5 bases). The length of the CDR3 is 13 residues. V was clipped by 3 bases and J by 5 bases, with 13 bases between them. Germline assignment: CDR1 GTSNPN and CDR2 SVGIG (reference sequence). In DNA form, the CDR3 reads TGTGCCTGGAGCCACGGGGGATGGACTGAAGCTTTCTTT. It codes for CAWSHGGWTEAFF.

This clonotype was counted ten times or more. V is TRBV7-8 and J is TRBJ2-3; 11 nucleotides line up with TRBD2. Germline CDR1 and CDR2: SGHVS and FQNEAQ. This CDR3 has 16 residues. Germline trimming cut 4 bases from V and 5 bases from J; bases unmatched to any gene: 8. The CDR3 spells CASSSLSGGAGDTQYF. CDR3 sequence (DNA): TGTGCCAGCAGCTCCCTTAGCGGGGGGGCGGGAGATACGCAGTATTTT.